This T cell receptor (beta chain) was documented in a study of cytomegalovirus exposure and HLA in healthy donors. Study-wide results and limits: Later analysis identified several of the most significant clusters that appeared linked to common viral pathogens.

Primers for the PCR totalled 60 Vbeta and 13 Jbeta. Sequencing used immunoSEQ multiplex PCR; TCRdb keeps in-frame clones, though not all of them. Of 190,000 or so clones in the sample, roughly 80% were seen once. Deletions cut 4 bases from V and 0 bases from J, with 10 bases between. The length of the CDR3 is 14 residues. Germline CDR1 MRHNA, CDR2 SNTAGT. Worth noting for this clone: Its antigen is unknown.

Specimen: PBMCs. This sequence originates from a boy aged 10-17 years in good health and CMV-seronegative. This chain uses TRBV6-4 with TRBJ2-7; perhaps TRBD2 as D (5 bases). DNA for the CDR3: TGTGCCAGCAGTGGTGGACTCCTCTCCTACGAGCAGTACTTC. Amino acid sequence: CASSGGLLSYEQYF.